The source of this T cell receptor beta chain is a study of cytomegalovirus exposure and HLA in healthy donors. General study points: Among TCR sequences, most were rare, though some public TCRs appeared in many donors.

The J segment lost 4 bases and the V segment lost 5 bases, leaving 15 bases of the junction unmatched. CDR1 is SNHLY and CDR2 is FYNNEI in the germline V gene. The CDR3 loop spans 17 amino acids. Profiling relied on immunoSEQ multiplex PCR, and the TCRdb table lists in-frame clones only, not all of them. The repertoire holds some 320,000 clones, with 75% to 90% as singletons. Details on this clone: Its antigen remains unidentified.

The TCR sequence derives from a woman between 25 and 40 years old in good health and CMV-seropositive. This sequence joins TRBV2 and TRBJ1-2; TRBD1 aligns across 8 bases. Material: PBMCs. The CDR3 spells CASSTDRVWVLGYGYTF. The DNA of the CDR3 is TGTGCCAGCAGTACGGACAGGGTCTGGGTACTAGGCTATGGCTACACCTTC.